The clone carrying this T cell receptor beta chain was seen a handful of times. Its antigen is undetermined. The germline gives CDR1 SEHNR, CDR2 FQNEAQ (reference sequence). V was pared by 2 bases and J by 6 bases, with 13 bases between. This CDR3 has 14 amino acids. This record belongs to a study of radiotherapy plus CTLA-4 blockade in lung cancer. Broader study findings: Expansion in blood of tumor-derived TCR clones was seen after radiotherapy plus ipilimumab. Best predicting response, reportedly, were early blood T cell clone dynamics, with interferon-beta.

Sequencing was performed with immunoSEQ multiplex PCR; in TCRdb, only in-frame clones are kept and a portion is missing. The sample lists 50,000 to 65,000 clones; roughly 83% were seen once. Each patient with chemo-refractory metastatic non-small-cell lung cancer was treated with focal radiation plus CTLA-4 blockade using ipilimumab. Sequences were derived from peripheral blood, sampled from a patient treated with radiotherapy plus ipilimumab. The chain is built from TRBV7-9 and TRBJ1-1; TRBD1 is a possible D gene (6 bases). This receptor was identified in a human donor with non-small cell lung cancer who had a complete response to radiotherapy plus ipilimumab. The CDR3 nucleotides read TGTGCCAGCAGCTTACCCCTCAGGGGCTCTGAAGCTTTCTTT. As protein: CASSLPLRGSEAFF.